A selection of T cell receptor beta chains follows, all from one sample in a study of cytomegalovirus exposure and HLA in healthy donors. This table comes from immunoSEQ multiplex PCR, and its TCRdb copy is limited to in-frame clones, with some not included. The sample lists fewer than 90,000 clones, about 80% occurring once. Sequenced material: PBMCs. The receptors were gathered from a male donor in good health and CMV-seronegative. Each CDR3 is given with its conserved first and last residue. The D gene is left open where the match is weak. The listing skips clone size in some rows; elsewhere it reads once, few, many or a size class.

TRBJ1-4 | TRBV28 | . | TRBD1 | TGTGCCAGCAGTTCAGGACAGGGGCACGAAAAACTGTTTTTT | CASSSGQGHEKLFF
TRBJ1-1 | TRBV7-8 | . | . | TGTGCCAGCAGCTTAGGTCACGGGTTTACTGAAGCTTTCTTT | CASSLGHGFTEAFF
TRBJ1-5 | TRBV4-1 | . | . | TGCGCCAGCAGCCCAAATCCCAGGGAGGTGGGGAATCAGCCCCAGCATTTT | CASSPNPREVGNQPQHF
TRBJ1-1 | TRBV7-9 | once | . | TGTGCCAGCAGCTTCGGAAATAGGGGAGGAGATACTGAAGCTTTCTTT | CASSFGNRGGDTEAFF
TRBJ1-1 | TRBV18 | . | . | TGTGCCAGCTCACCTCGGTACGCTGGGCCCCAGTCGAACACTGAAGCTTTCTTT | CASSPRYAGPQSNTEAFF
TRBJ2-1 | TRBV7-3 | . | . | TGTGCCAGCAGCTTCCGCGATCGGGGAGAGCAGTTCTTC | CASSFRDRGEQFF
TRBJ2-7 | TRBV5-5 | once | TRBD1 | TGTGCCAGCAGCCTGGGACAGGTTGCCTACGAGCAGTACTTC | CASSLGQVAYEQYF
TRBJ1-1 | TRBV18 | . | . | TGTGCCAGCTCACCGGTTTCAGGGACTAACACTGAAGCTTTCTTT | CASSPVSGTNTEAFF
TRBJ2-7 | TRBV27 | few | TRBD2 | TGTGCCAGCAGGGTAGCGGGAGAATGGAACGAGCAGTACTTC | CASRVAGEWNEQYF
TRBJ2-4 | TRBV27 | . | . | TGTGCCAGCAGTTTGGGGGGGCGCAACATTCAGTACTTC | CASSLGGRNIQYF
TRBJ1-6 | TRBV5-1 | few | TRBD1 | TGCGCCAGCAGCGACCGGACAGGGGCGGATTCACCCCTCCACTTT | CASSDRTGADSPLHF
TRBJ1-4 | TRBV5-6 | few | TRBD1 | TGTGCCAGCAGTATGACAGGGAGTCTTGAAAAACTGTTTTTT | CASSMTGSLEKLFF
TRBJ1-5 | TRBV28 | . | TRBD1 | TGTGCCAGCAGTTTATCCTATACAGGGGTGGGTGTTCAGCCCCAGCATTTT | CASSLSYTGVGVQPQHF
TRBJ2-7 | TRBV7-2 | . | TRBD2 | TGTGCCAGCAGCGCATCTAGCGGCCCCTACGAGCAGTACTTC | CASSASSGPYEQYF
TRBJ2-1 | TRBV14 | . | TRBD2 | TGTGCCAGCAGCTCAACTTCTAGCGGGTACAATGAGCAGTTCTTC | CASSSTSSGYNEQFF
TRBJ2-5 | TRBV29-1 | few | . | TGCAGCGCTGAAAACCGGCAGGGTGGAGAGACCCAGTACTTC | CSAENRQGGETQYF
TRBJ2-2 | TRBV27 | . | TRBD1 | TGTGCCAGCAGTCCCCGGGACAGGGGGCCCGGGAGGACCGGGGAGCTGTTTTTT | CASSPRDRGPGRTGELFF
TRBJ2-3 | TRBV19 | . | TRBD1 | TGTGCCAGTAGTACCGGGACAGGGAGACGCACAGATACGCAGTATTTT | CASSTGTGRRTDTQYF
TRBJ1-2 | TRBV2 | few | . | TGTGCCAGCAGTCCCTCGGCGCAGCCCGCCTTGAGGGGCTACACCTTC | CASSPSAQPALRGYTF
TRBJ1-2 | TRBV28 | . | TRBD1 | TGTGCCAGCAGTCTAGGGGGCGAAAGCTATGGCTACACCTTC | CASSLGGESYGYTF
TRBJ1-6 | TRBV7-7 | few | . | TGTGCTAGCAGCCCCCAGGGGATAGTACTTCCGGGGTCCTCCACCTGGTCTTCACCCCTCCACTTT | CASSPQGIVLPGSSTWSSPLHF
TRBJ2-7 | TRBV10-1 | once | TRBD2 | TGCGTATTTCGGGGGGGCGAGCAGTACTTC | CVFRGGEQYF
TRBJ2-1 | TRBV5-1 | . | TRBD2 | TGCGCCAGCAGCGGACTAGCGGGGGAATACAATGAGCAGTTCTTC | CASSGLAGEYNEQFF
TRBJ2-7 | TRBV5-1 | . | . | TGCGCCAGCAGCTTGGAAGGAGGGATGGCCTACGAGCAGTACTTC | CASSLEGGMAYEQYF
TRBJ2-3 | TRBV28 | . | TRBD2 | TGTGCCAGCAGCTTGACTAGCGGGTTTGCTGTCGGCACAGATACGCAGTATTTT | CASSLTSGFAVGTDTQYF
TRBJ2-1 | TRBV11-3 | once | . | TGTGCCAGCAGCTTAGACGGGGGAGGTGGGTACAATGAGCAGTTCTTC | CASSLDGGGGYNEQFF
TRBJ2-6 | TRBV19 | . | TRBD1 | TGTGCCAGTAGCCCGACAGGGAGCTCTGGGGCCAACGGCCTGACTTTC | CASSPTGSSGANGLTF
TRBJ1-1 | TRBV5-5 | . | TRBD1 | TGTGCCAGCAGCTTGCGATCCGGGACAGCTGCTGAAGCTTTCTTT | CASSLRSGTAAEAFF
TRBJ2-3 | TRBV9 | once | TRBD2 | TGTGCCAGCAGCGTAGCTGGCGCTAGCGGTCCCACAGATACGCAGTATTTT | CASSVAGASGPTDTQYF
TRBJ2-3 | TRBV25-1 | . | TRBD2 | TGTGCCAGCAGTGGGGCTAGGGGAGGGGAAATACTATATACGCAGTATTTT | CASSGARGGEILYTQYF
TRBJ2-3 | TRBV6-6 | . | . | TGTGCCAGCAGTTACGTAGACAGTCGCACAGATACGCAGTATTTT | CASSYVDSRTDTQYF
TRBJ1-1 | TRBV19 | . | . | TGTGCCAGTAGTATAACCCCTAGTATCAGGGCCCCTGAAGCTTTCTTT | CASSITPSIRAPEAFF
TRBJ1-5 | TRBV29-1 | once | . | TGCAGCGTTGGGACTCACAGGGATCAGCCCCAGCATTTT | CSVGTHRDQPQHF
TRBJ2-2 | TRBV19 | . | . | TGTGCCAGTAGTATAGGGGTAGGGACTGGCACCGGGGAGCTGTTTTTT | CASSIGVGTGTGELFF
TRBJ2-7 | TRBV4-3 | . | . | TGCGCCAGCAGCCAAGAAAGGGGTCGGTACGAGCAGTACTTC | CASSQERGRYEQYF
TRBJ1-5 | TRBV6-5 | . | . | TGTGCCAGCAGTTACTCGGGCAGGGCCAATCAGCCCCAGCATTTT | CASSYSGRANQPQHF
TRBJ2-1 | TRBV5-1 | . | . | TGCGCCAGCAGCTTCAGTCCGGGACATTACAATGAGCAGTTCTTC | CASSFSPGHYNEQFF
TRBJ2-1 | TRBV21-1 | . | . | TGTGCCAGCAGCACGGTATGCAGCGGGGGCTCCTACAATGAGCAGTTCTTC | CASSTVCSGGSYNEQFF
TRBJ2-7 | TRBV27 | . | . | TGTGCCAGCAGTCCATCCGCGGTGTTTGGCAGGGGCTGGTACGAGCAGTACTTC | CASSPSAVFGRGWYEQYF
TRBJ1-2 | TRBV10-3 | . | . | TGTGCCACCTACAACGCGGGGTTAACTAACTATGGCTACACCTTC | CATYNAGLTNYGYTF
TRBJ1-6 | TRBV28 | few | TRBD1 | TGTGCCAGCAGTTCCTCCACAGGGGGCCTAAATTCACCCCTCCACTTT | CASSSSTGGLNSPLHF
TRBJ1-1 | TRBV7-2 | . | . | TGTGCCAGCAGCCAGGAACCTAAAGTGAACACTGAAGCTTTCTTT | CASSQEPKVNTEAFF
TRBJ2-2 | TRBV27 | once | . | TGTGCCAGCACAAGTGGACAGATAATCACCGGGGAGCTGTTTTTT | CASTSGQIITGELFF
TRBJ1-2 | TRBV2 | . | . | TGTGCCAGCAGTGCGGGGGGGCGCGGCTACACCTTC | CASSAGGRGYTF
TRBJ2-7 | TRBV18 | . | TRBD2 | TGTGCCAGCACCTTGAATGCGGGAGTCCTAAGATCACACTACGAGCAGTACTTC | CASTLNAGVLRSHYEQYF
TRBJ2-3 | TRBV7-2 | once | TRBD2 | TGTGCCAGCAGCTTAGTTCCTAGCGGGGGGGGCACAGATACGCAGTATTTT | CASSLVPSGGGTDTQYF
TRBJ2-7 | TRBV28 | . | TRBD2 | TGTGCCAGCAGCCGGACTAGCCTAACCTACGAGCAGTACTTC | CASSRTSLTYEQYF
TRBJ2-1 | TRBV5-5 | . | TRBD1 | TGTGCCAGCAGCTTGGGGCTCGCGGGGACAGGGGGCAATGAGCAGTTCTTC | CASSLGLAGTGGNEQFF
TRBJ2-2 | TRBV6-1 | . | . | TGTGCCAGCAGTGAAGGACAGGTAGACACCGGGGAGCTGTTTTTT | CASSEGQVDTGELFF
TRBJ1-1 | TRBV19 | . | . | TGTGCCAGTAGTATGGAGAGGAGCACTGAAGCTTTCTTT | CASSMERSTEAFF
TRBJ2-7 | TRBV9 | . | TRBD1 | TGTGCCAGCAGCGGACAGGGGGCCGGCTACGAGCAGTACTTC | CASSGQGAGYEQYF
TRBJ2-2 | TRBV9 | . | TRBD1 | TGTGCCAGCAGCGTCCGACAGGGGGGGAACACCGGGGAGCTGTTTTTT | CASSVRQGGNTGELFF
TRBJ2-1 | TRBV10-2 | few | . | TGCGCCAGCAGTGTGTTCAGGGACAATGAGCAGTTCTTC | CASSVFRDNEQFF
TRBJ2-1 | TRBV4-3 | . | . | TGCGCCAGCAGCCTGACCTCTAGGAGCTCCTACAATGAGCAGTTCTTC | CASSLTSRSSYNEQFF
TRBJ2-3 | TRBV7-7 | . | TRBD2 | TGTGCCAGCAGCCCGCTAGGGAGCGGGAGTGGCACAGATACGCAGTATTTT | CASSPLGSGSGTDTQYF